A single sample is the source of the 12 T cell receptor beta chains below, sequenced in a study of blood T cell repertoires in COVID-19. Assay: immunoSEQ multiplex PCR; the TCRdb copy retains only in-frame clones and omits some. This table holds 150,000 or so clones, about 88% found once. Sequencing input: peripheral blood. The receptors here all came from a man aged 55 to 70 with acute or convalescent COVID-19.

The gene calls are TRBV7-3 and TRBJ1-1; 8 nucleotides align to TRBD1. This CDR3 has 14 residues. Germline loops: CDR1 SGHTA, CDR2 FQGTGA. V lost 4 bases and J lost 1; bases outside the gene matches: 2. The CDR3 DNA follows: TGTGCCAGCAGCTCCGGGACAGGGAACACTGAAGCTTTCTTT. Its protein is CASSSGTGNTEAFF. The whole variable domain, remainder taken from reference TRBV7-3 and TRBJ1-1, is GAGVSQTPSNKVTEKGKYVELRCDPISGHTALYWYRQSLGQGPEFLIYFQGTGAADDSGLPNDRFFAVRPEGSVSTLKIQRTERGDSAVYLCASSSGTGNTEAFFGQGTRLTVV.

The chain joins TRBV19 to TRBJ1-5; 10 nucleotides line up with TRBD1. The length of the CDR3 is 16 residues. V shed 3 bases and J 4 bases; nucleotides not matched to a gene: 6. Germline CDR1 and CDR2: LNHDA and SQIVND (reference sequence). CDR3 sequence: CASSILGTGENQPQHF. The CDR3 DNA reads TGTGCCAGTAGTATCCTCGGGACAGGGGAAAATCAGCCCCAGCATTTT.

Here the CDR3 reads CASSGRTGGISPLHF. CDR3 in DNA: TGTGCCAGCAGCGGTCGGACAGGCGGTATTTCACCCCTCCACTTT. V gene TRBV7-9 combines with J gene TRBJ1-6, with TRBD1 matching 7 bases. The CDR3 has 15 residues. V shed 5 bases, J shed 9 bases, and the junction held 10 bases outside the gene matches. CDR1 SEHNR and CDR2 FQNEAQ come from the germline V gene (reference sequence).

The chain recombines TRBV6-5 with TRBJ2-7; D perhaps matches TRBD1 (6 bases). Germline values: CDR1 MNHEY, CDR2 SVGAGI. V was trimmed by 4 bases and J by 6 bases, leaving 16 bases between them. The CDR3 runs 14 residues. CDR3 residues: CASSLNAGEGEQYV. CDR3 sequence (DNA): TGTGCCAGCAGTTTAAACGCAGGGGAAGGCGAGCAGTACGTC.

J is TRBJ1-4 and V is TRBV9; tentatively, D is TRBD1 (5 bases). Germline CDR1 and CDR2: SGDLS and YYNGEE. The length of the CDR3 is 18 residues. V gave up 3 bases and J gave up 3 bases, with 21 bases separating them. Here the CDR3 reads CASSAGPRVMTANEKLFF. CDR3 DNA: TGTGCCAGCAGCGCAGGACCCCGGGTGATGACAGCTAATGAAAAACTGTTTTTT.

The V and J genes are TRBV19 and TRBJ1-1, with D perhaps TRBD1 (5 bases). Germline CDR1 reads LNHDA; CDR2 reads SQIVND (reference sequence). This CDR3 spans 14 amino acids. The V end was cut by 3 bases, the J end by 5 bases, with 13 bases between. CDR3 amino acids: CASSIGQGRTEAFF. CDR3 bases: TGTGCCAGTAGTATCGGCCAGGGAAGGACTGAAGCTTTCTTT.

The genes are TRBV5-1 and TRBJ1-2; no reliable D call. Trimming removed 0 bases at V and 2 bases at J, with 5 bases between. The CDR3 has 13 amino acids. Germline lookup yields CDR1 SGHRS and CDR2 YFSETQ. The CDR3 nucleotides are TGCGCCAGCAGCTTGGGAGGGAACTATGGCTACACCTTC. Residues: CASSLGGNYGYTF.

V usage is TRBV6-1 and J usage is TRBJ1-1; D perhaps matches TRBD1 (5 bases). The CDR3 contains 12 residues. Trimming cost V 7 bases and J 10 bases, with 16 bases left between them. Looked up from germline, CDR1 is MNHNS and CDR2 is SASEGT. Here the CDR3 reads CASIKGGAGAFF. CDR3 coding DNA: TGTGCCAGCATCAAGGGAGGGGCAGGAGCTTTCTTT.

This sequence joins TRBV27 and TRBJ1-5; no definite D call. V was clipped by 4 bases and J by 3 bases, with 7 bases between them. This CDR3 has 13 amino acids. The germline CDR1 and CDR2 sequences are MNHEY and SMNVEV (reference sequence). In nucleotides, the CDR3 is TGTGCCAGCAGTTATACATACAATCAGCCCCAGCATTTT. Protein product: CASSYTYNQPQHF.

This clone was seen many times. V is TRBV11-2 and J is TRBJ2-1; 10 nucleotides line up with TRBD2. Losses at the gene ends were 1 base for V and 6 bases for J; bases not matched to a gene: 3. There are 15 residues in the CDR3. Germline CDR1 reads SGHAT; CDR2 reads FQNNGV. Written as DNA, the CDR3 is TGTGCCAGCAGCTTAGCTAGCGGGGGCCTCAATGAGCAGTTCTTC. It codes for CASSLASGGLNEQFF.

The chain uses TRBV6-2 or TRBV6-3 and TRBJ1-1; D unclear. CDR1 is MNHEY and CDR2 is SVGEGT in the germline V gene. The CDR3 extends over 16 amino acids. Trimming took off 0 bases at V and 4 bases at J, with 15 bases between the two ends. In nucleotides, the CDR3 is TGTGCCAGCAGTTACTCCTTGGATCCCCGAGGCACTGAAGCTTTCTTT. Translating it yields CASSYSLDPRGTEAFF.

This chain connects TRBV19 to TRBJ1-5; no reliable D call. The CDR3 is 15 residues long. V lost 3 bases, J lost 0 bases, and 9 bases lay in between. Germline CDR1 is LNHDA and CDR2 is SQIVND (reference sequence). As DNA, the CDR3 is TGTGCCAGTAGTATTAGCTCCATTAGCAATCAGCCCCAGCATTTT. Protein: CASSISSISNQPQHF. Variable domain in full (rest from reference TRBV19 and TRBJ1-5): DGGITQSPKYLFRKEGQNVTLSCEQNLNHDAMYWYRQDPGQGLRLIYYSQIVNDFQKGDIAEGYSVSREKKESFPLTVTSAQKNPTAFYLCASSISSISNQPQHFGDGTRLSIL.